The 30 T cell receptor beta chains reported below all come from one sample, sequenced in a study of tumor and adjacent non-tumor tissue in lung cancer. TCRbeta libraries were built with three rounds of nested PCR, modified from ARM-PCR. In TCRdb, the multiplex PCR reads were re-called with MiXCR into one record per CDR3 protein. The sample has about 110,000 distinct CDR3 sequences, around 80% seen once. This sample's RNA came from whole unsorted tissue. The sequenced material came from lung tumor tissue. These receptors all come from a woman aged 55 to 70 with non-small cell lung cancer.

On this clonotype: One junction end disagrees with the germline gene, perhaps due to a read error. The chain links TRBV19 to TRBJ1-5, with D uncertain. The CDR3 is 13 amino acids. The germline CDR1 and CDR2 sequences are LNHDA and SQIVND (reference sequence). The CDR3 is CASSRGAGQPEHF. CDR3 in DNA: TGTGCAAGTAGTCGGGGTGCAGGTCAGCCCGAGCATTTT.

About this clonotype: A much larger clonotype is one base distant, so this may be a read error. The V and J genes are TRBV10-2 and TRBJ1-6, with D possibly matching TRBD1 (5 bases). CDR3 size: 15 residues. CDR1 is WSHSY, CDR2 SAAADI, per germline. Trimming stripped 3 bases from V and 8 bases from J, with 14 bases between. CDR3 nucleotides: TGCGCCAGCAGTGAAATCCAGGGTGGCGATTCACCCCTCCACTTT. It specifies CASSEIQGGDSPLHF.

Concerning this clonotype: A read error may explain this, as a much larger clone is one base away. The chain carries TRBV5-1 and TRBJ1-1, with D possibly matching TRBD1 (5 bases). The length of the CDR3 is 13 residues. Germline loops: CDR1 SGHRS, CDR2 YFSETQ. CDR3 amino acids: CASSLEDNTEALF. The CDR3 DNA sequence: TGCGCCAGCAGCTTGGAGGACAACACTGAAGCTCTCTTT. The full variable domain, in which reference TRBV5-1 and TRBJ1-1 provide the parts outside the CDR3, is KAGVTQTPRYLIKTRGQQVTLSCSPISGHRSVSWYQQTPGQGLQFLFEYFSETQRNKGNFPGRFSGRQFSNSRSEMNVSTLELGDSALYLCASSLEDNTEALFGQGTRLTVV.

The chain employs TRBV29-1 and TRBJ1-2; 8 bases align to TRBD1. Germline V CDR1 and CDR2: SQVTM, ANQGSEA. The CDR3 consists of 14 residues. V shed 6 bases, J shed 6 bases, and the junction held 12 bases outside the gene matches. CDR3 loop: CSVNPTGEKNGYTF. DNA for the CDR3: TGCAGCGTGAATCCGACAGGGGAAAAGAATGGCTACACCTTC. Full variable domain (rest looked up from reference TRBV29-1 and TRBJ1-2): SAVISQKPSRDICQRGTSLTIQCQVDSQVTMMFWYRQQPGQSLTLIATANQGSEATYESGFVIDKFPISRPNLTFSTLTVSNMSPEDSSIYLCSVNPTGEKNGYTFGSGTRLTVV.

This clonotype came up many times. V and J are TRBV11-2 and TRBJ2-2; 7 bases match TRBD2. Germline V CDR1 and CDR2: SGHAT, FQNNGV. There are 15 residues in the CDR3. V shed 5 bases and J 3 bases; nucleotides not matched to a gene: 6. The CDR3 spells CASSRRGGHTGELFF. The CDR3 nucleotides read TGTGCCAGCAGCCGCCGCGGGGGACACACCGGGGAGCTGTTTTTT. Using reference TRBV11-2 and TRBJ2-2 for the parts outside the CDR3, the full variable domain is EAGVAQSPRYKIIEKRQSVAFWCNPISGHATLYWYQQILGQGPKLLIQFQNNGVVDDSQLPKDRFSAERLKGVDSTLKIQPAKLEDSAVYLCASSRRGGHTGELFFGEGSRLTVL.

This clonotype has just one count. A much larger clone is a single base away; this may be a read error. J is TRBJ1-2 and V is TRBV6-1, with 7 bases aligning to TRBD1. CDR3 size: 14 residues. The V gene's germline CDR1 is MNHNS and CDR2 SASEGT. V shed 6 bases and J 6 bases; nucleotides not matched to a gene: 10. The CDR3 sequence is CASSPSDRVDGYTF. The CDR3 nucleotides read TGTGCCAGCAGCCCATCCGACAGGGTTGATGGCTACACCTTC.

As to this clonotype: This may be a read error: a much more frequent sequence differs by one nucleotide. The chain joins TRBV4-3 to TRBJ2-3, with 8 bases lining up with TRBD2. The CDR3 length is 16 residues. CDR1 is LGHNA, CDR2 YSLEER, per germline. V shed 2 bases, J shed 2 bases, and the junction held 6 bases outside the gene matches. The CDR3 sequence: CASSQNPGGATDTQYF. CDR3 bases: TGCGCCAGCAGCCAAAATCCGGGGGGGGCCACAGATACGCAGTATTTT.

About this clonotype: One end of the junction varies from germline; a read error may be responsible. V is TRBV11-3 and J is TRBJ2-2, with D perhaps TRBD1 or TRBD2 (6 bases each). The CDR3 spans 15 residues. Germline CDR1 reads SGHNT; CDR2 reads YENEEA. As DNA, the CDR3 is TGTGCCAGCAGCTTAGTATCCGGGGGCGGCGGGGAGCAGTTTTTC. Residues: CASSLVSGGGGEQFF.

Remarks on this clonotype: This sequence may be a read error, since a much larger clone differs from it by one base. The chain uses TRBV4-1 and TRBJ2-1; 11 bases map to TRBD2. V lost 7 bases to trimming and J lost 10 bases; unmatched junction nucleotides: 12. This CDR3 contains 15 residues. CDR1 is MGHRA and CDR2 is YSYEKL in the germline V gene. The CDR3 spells CASIHGTSGEREQFF. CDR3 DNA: TGCGCCAGCATCCACGGGACTAGCGGAGAGAGAGAGCAGTTCTTC.

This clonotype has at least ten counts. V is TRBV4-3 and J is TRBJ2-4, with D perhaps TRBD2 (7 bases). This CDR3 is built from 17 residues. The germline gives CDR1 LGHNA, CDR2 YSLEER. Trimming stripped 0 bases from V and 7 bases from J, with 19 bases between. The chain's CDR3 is CASSQDGGGSSMNIQYF. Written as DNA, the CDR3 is TGCGCCAGCAGCCAAGATGGGGGGGGCAGCTCGATGAACATTCAGTACTTC.

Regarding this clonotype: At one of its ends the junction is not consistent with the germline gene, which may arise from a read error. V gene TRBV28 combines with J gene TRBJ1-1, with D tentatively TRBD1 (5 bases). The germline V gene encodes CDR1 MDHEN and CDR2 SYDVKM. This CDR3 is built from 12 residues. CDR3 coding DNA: TGCGCCAGCAGCACAAACAGGTATGGAGCTTTCTTT. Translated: CASSTNRYGAFF.

This CDR3 reads CSARDTARISGRGEQFF. The DNA of the CDR3 is TGCAGTGCCCGTGATACCGCGAGGATTAGCGGGAGAGGCGAGCAGTTCTTC. The chain links TRBV20-1 to TRBJ2-1; 9 positions match TRBD2. V was pared by 6 bases and J by 10 bases, with 22 bases of the junction left unmatched. Germline assignment: CDR1 DFQATT and CDR2 SNEGSKA (reference sequence). The CDR3 totals 17 residues.

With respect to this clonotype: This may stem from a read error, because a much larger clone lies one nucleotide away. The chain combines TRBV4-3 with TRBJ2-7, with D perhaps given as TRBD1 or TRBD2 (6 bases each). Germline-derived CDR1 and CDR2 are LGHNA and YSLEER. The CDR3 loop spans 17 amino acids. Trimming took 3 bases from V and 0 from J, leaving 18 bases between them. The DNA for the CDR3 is TGCGCCAGCAGCCACACGGCAGGAGGGGGGATCTCCTACGAGCAGTACTTC. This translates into CASSHTAGGGISYEQYF.

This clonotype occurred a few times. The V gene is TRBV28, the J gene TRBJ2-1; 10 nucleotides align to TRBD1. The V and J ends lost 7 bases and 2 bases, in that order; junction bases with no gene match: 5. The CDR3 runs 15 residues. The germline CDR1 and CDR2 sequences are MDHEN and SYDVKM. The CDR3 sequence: CASIPGTGAYNEQFF. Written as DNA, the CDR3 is TGTGCCAGCATACCCGGGACAGGGGCCTACAATGAGCAGTTCTTC.

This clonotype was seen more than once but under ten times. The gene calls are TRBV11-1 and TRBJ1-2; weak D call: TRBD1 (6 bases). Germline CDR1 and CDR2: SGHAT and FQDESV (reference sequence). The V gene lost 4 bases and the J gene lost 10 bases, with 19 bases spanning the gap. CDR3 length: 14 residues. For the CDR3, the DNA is TGTGCCAGCAGCTCACAGGGCCCGCCCTGTGACTACACCTTC. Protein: CASSSQGPPCDYTF.

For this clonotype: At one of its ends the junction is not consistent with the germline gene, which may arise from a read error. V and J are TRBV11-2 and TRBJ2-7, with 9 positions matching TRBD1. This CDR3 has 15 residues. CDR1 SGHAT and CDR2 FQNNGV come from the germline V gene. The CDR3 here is CASIPGTGSRYEQYF. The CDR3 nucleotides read TGTGCCAGCATCCCAGGGACAGGGAGTCGCTACGAGCAATACTTC.

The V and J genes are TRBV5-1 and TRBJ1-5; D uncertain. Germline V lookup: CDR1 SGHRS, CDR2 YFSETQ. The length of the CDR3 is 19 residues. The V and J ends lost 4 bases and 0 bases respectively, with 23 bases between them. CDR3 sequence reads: CASSPNPGPWKYSNQPQHF. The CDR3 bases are TGCGCCAGCAGCCCGAATCCGGGCCCCTGGAAATATAGCAATCAGCCCCAGCATTTT.

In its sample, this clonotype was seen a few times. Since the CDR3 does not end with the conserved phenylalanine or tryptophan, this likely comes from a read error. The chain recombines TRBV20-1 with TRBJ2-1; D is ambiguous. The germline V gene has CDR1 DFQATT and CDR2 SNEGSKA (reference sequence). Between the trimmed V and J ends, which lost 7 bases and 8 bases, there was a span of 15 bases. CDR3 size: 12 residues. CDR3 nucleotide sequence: TGCAGTGTCCCCTGCTGGTCCCATGAGCAGTTCTCC. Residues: CSVPCWSHEQFS.

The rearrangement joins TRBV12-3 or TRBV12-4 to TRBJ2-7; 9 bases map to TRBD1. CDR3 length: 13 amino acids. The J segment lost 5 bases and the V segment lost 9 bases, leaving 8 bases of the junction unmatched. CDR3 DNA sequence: TGTGCCAGTAGACAAGGACAGGGGAACGAGCAGTACTTC. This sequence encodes CASRQGQGNEQYF.

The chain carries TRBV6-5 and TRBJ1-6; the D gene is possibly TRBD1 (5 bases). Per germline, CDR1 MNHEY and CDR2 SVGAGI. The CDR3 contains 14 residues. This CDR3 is CVSSYSPGNSPLHF. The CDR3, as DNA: TGTGTTAGCAGTTACTCTCCAGGGAATTCACCCCTCCACTTT.

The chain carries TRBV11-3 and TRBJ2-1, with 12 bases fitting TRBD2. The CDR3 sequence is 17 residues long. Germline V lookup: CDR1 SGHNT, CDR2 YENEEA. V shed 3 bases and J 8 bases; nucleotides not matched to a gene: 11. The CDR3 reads CASSLELTSGGQYEQFF. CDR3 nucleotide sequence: TGTGCCAGCAGCTTGGAGTTGACTAGCGGGGGCCAATATGAGCAGTTCTTC.

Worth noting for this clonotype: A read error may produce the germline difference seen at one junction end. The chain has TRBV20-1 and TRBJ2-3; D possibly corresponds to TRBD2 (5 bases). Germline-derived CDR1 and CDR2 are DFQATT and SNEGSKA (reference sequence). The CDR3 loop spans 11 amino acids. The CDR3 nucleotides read TGCAGTGCAGAGGGCGTAGATACGCGGTATTTT. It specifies CSAEGVDTRYF.

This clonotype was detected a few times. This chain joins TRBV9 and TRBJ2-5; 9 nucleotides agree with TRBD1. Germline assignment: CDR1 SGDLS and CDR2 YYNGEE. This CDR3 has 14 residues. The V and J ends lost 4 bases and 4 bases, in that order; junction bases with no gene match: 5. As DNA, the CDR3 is TGTGCCAGCAGCCCCGGACAGGGGAGAGAGACCCAGTACTTC. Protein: CASSPGQGRETQYF.

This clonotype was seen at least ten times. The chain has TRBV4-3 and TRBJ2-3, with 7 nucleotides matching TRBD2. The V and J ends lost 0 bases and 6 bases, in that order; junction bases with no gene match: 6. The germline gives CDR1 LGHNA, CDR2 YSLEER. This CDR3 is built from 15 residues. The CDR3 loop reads CASSQDSGSVDTQYF. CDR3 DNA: TGCGCCAGCAGCCAAGATAGCGGGTCTGTTGATACGCAGTATTTT.

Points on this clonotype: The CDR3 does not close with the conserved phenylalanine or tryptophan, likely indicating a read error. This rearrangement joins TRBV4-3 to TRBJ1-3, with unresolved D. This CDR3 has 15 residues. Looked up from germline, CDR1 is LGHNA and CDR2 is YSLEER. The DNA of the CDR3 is TGCGCCCGCAGCCAAGTAGTCGGGGTGGGAAACACCATATATATT. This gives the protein CARSQVVGVGNTIYI.

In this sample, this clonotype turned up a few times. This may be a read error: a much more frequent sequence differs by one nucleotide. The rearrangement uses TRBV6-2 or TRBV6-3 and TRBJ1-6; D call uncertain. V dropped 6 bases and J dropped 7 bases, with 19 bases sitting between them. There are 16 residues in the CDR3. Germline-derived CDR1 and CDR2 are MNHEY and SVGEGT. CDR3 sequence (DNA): TGTGCCAGCAGCCCTACCGGGATACTCTTCAATTCACCCCTCCACTTT. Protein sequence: CASSPTGILFNSPLHF.

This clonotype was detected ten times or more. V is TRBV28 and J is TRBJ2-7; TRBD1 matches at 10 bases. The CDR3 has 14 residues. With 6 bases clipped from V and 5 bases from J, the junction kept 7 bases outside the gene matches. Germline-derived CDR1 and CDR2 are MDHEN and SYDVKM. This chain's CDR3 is CASREGTGVNEQYF. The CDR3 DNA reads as TGTGCCAGCAGAGAAGGGACAGGGGTCAACGAGCAGTACTTC. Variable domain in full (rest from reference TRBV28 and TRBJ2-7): DVKVTQSSRYLVKRTGEKVFLECVQDMDHENMFWYRQDPGLGLRLIYFSYDVKMKEKGDIPEGYSVSREKKERFSLILESASTNQTSMYLCASREGTGVNEQYFGPGTRLTVT.

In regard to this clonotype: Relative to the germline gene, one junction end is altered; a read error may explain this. CDR3 sequence: CAISQGNQPQQF. The CDR3, as DNA: TGTGCCATCAGCCAAGGGAATCAGCCCCAGCAATTT. V is TRBV4-2 and J is TRBJ1-5; no definite D call. In germline, CDR1 is LGHNA, CDR2 YNFKEQ. The CDR3 extends over 12 amino acids.

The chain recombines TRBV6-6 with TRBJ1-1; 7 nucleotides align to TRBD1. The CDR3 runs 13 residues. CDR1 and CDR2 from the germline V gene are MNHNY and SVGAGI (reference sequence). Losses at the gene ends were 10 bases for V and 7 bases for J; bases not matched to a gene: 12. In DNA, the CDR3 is TGTGCCAACAGCACGGAGGGGGACAGTGAAGCTTTCTTT. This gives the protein CANSTEGDSEAFF.

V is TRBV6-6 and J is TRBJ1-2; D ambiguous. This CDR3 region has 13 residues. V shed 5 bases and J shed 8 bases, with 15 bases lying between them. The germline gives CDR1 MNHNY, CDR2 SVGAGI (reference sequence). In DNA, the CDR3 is TGTGCCAGCAGTCTGGACCCTAACCAAGGCTACACCTTC. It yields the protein CASSLDPNQGYTF.